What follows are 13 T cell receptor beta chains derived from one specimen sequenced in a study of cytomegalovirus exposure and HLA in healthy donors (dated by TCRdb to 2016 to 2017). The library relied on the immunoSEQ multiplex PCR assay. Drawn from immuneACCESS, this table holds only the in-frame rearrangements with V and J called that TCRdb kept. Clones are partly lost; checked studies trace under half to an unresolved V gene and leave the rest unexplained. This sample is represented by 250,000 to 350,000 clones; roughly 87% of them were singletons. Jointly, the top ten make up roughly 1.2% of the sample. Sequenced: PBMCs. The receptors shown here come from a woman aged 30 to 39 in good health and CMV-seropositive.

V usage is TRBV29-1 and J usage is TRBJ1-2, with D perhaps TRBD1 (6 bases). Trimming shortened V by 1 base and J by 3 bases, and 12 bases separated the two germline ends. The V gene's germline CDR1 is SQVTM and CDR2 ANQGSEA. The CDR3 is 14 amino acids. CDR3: CSVEARGSYYGYTF. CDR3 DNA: TGCAGCGTTGAAGCTAGGGGGAGCTACTATGGCTACACCTTC.

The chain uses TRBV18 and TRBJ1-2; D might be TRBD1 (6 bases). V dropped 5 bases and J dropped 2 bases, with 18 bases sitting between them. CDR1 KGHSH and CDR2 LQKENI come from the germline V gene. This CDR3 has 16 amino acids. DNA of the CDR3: TGTGCCAGCTCATTCACGGGACAAGGAGTAAACTATGGCTACACCTTC. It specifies CASSFTGQGVNYGYTF.

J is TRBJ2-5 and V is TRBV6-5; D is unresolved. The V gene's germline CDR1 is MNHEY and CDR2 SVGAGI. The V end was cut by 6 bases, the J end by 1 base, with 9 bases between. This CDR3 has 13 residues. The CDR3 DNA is TGTGCCAGCAGGTTGCGGACCCAAGAGACCCAGTACTTC. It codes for CASRLRTQETQYF.

CDR3 coding DNA: TGTGCCAGCAGTGAACAGGGGGCGGACGGCTACACCTTC. Protein: CASSEQGADGYTF. The chain joins TRBV2 to TRBJ1-2; 8 bases match TRBD1. V trimming: 2 bases; J trimming: 8 bases; junction bases outside the gene matches: 4. This CDR3 spans 13 amino acids. Germline assignment: CDR1 SNHLY and CDR2 FYNNEI.

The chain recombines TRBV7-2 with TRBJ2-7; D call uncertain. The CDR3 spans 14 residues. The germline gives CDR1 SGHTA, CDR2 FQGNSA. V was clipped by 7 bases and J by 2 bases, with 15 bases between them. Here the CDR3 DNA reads TGTGCCAGCAAACTTACTCAGGCCACCTACGAGCAGTACTTC. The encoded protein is CASKLTQATYEQYF.

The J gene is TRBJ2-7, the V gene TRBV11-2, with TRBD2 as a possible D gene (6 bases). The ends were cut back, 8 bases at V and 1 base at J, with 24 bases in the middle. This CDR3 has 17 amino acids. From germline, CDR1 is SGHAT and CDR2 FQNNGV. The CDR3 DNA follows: TGTGCCAGCGGGGCGGTAGGAGGGCCGGTGGATTCCTACGAGCAGTACTTC. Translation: CASGAVGGPVDSYEQYF. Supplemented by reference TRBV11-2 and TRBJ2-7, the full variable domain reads EAGVAQSPRYKIIEKRQSVAFWCNPISGHATLYWYQQILGQGPKLLIQFQNNGVVDDSQLPKDRFSAERLKGVDSTLKIQPAKLEDSAVYLCASGAVGGPVDSYEQYFGPGTRLTVT.

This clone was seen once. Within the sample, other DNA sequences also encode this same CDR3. CDR3 in DNA: TGTGCCAGCAGCTTAGGACAGGGCTATGGCTACACCTTC. Protein product: CASSLGQGYGYTF. The V call is TRBV7-2, the J call TRBJ1-2; 7 bases agree with TRBD1. Trimming cost V 1 base and J 4 bases; bases outside gene matches: 0. The germline gives CDR1 SGHTA, CDR2 FQGNSA. The CDR3 extends over 13 amino acids.

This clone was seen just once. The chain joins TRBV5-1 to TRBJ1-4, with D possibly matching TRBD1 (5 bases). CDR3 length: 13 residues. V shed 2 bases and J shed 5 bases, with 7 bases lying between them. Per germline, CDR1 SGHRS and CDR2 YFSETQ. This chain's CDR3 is CASSFDRNEKLFF. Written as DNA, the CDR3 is TGCGCCAGCAGCTTTGACAGAAATGAAAAACTGTTTTTT.

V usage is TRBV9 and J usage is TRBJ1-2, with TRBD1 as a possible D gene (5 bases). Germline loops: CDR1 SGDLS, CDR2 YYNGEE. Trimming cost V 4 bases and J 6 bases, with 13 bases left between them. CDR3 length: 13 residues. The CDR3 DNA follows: TGTGCCAGCAGCACCGACTGGGGGGATGGCTACACCTTC. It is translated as CASSTDWGDGYTF.

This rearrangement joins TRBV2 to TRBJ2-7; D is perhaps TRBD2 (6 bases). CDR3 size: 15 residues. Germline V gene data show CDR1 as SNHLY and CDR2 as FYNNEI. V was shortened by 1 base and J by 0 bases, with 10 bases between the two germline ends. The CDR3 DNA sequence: TGTGCCAGCAGTGAAGGGCTAGCGAGCTCCTACGAGCAGTACTTC. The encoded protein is CASSEGLASSYEQYF.

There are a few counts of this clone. The CDR3 region has the DNA TGTGCCAGTGGACAGCTCTCTGGAAACACCATATATTTT. Protein: CASGQLSGNTIYF. The V and J genes are TRBV2 and TRBJ1-3, with D maybe TRBD1 (6 bases). The germline V and J ends were trimmed by 9 bases and 0 bases, with 9 bases remaining between them. Germline V gene data show CDR1 as SNHLY and CDR2 as FYNNEI. The CDR3 loop spans 13 amino acids.

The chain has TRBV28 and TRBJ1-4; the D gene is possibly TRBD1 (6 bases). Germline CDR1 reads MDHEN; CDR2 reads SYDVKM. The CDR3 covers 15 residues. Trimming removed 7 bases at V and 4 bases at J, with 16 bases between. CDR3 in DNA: TGTGCCAGCACCTCGCGAAGGACAGTTAATGAAAAACTGTTTTTT. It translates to CASTSRRTVNEKLFF.

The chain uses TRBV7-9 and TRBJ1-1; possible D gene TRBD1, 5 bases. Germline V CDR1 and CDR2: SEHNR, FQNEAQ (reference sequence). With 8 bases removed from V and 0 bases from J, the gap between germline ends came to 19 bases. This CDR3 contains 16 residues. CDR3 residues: CASGSSRVGMNTEAFF. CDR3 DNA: TGTGCCAGCGGTTCTAGCAGGGTAGGCATGAACACTGAAGCTTTCTTT.